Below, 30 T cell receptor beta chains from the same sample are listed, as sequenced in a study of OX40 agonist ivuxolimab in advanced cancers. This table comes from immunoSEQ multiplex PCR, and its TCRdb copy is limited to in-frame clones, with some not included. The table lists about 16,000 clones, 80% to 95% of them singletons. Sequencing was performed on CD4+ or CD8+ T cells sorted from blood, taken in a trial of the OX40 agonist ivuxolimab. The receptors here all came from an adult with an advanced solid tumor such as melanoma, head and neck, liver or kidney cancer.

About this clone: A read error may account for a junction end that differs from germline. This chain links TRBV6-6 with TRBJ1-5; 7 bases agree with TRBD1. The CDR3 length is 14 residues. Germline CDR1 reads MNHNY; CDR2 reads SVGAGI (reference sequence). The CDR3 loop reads CAGSVGTADQPQHF. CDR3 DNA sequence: TGTGCCGGCAGTGTGGGGACAGCGGATCAGCCCCAGCATTTT.

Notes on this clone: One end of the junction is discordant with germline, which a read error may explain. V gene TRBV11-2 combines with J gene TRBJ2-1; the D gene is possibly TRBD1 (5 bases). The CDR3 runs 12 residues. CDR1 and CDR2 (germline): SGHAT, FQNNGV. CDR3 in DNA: TGTGCCAGCAGCTTAACAGGCAATCAGCAGTTCTTC. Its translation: CASSLTGNQQFF.

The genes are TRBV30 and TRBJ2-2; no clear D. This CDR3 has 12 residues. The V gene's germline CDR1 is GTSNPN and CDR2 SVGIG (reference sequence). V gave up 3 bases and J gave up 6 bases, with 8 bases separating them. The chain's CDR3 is CAWSYVAGELFF. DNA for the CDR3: TGTGCCTGGAGCTATGTGGCCGGGGAGCTGTTTTTT.

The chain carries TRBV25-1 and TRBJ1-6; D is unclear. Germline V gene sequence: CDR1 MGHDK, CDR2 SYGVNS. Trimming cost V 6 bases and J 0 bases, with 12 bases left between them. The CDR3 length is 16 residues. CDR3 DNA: TGTGCCAGCAGCGAGAGAGGGAGCTCCTATAATTCACCCCTCCACTTT. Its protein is CASSERGSSYNSPLHF.

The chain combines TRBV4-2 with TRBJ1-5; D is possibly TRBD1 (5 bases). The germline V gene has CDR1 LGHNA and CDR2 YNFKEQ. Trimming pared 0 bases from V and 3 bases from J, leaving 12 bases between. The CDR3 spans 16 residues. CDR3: CASSQDRLGDNQPQHF. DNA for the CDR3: TGTGCCAGCAGCCAAGACCGGTTGGGGGACAATCAGCCCCAGCATTTT.

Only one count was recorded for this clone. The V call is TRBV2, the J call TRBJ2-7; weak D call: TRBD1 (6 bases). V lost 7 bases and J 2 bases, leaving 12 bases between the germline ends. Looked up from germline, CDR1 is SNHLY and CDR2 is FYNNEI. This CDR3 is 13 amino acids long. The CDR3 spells CASTGTLTYEQYF. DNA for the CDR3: TGTGCCAGCACCGGGACACTCACCTACGAGCAGTACTTC.

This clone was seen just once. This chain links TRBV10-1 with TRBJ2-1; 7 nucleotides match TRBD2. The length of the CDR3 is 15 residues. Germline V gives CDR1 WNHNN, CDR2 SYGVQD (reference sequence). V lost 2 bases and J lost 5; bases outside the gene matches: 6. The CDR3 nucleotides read TGCGCCAGCAGTGAGAGGCGGGAGTACCACAATGAGCAGTTCTTC. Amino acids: CASSERREYHNEQFF.

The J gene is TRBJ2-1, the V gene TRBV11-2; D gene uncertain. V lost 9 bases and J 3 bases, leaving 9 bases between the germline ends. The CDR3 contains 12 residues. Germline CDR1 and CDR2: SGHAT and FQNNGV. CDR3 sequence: CASSTDYNEQFF. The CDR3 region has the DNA TGTGCCAGTTCCACCGACTACAATGAGCAGTTCTTC.

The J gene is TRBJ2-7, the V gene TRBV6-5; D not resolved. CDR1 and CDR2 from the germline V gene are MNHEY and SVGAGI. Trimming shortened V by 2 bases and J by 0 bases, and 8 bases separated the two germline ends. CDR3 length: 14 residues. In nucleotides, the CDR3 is TGTGCCAGCAGTTACGGGTCGGGCTCCTACGAGCAGTACTTC. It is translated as CASSYGSGSYEQYF.

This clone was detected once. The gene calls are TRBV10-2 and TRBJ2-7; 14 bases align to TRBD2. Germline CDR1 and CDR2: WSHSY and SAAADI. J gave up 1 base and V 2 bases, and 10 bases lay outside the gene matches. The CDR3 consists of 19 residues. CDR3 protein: CASSEKGLAGVVASYEQYF. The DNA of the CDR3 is TGCGCCAGCAGTGAGAAGGGACTAGCGGGAGTGGTAGCATCCTACGAGCAGTACTTC.

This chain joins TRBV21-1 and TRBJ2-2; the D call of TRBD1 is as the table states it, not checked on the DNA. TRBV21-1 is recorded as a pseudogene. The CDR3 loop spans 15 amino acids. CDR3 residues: CASSTGQGESGELFF. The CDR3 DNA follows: TGTGCCAGCAGCACCGGACAGGGTGAATCCGGGGAGCTGTTTTTT.

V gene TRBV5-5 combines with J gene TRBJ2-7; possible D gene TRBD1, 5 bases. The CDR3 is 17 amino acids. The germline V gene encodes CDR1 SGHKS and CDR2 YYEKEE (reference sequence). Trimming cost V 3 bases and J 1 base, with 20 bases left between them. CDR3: CASSSYPTQSGSYEQYF. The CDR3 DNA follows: TGTGCCAGCAGCTCATACCCAACCCAATCAGGGTCCTACGAGCAGTACTTC.

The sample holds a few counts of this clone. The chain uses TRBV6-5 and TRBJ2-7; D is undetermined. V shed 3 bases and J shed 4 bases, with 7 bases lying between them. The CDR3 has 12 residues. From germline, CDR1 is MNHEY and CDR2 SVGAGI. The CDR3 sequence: CASSYAGYEQYF. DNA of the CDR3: TGTGCCAGCAGTTATGCTGGATACGAGCAGTACTTC.

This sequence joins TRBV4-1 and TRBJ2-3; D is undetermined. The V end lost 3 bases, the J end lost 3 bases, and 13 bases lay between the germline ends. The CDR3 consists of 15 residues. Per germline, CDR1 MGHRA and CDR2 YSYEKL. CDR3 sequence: CASSQRRSSTDTQYF. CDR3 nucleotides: TGCGCCAGCAGCCAGCGGCGATCTAGTACAGATACGCAGTATTTT.

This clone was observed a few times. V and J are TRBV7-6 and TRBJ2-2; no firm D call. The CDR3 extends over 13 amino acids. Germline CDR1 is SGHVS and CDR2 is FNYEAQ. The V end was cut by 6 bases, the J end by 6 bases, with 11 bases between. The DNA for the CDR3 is TGTGCCAGCAGTTCACCCTATGCCGGGGAGCTGTTTTTT. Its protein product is CASSSPYAGELFF. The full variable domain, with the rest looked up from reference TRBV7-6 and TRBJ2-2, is GAGVSQSPRYKVTKRGQDVALRCDPISGHVSLYWYRQALGQGPEFLTYFNYEAQQDKSGLPNDRFSAERPEGSISTLTIQRTEQRDSAMYRCASSSPYAGELFFGEGSRLTVL.

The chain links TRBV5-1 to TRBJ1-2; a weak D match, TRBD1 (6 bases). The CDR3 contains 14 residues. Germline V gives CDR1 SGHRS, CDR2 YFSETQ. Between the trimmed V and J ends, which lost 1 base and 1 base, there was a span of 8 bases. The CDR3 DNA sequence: TGCGCCAGCAGCTTGCTGGACAGTAACTATGGCTACACCTTC. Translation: CASSLLDSNYGYTF.

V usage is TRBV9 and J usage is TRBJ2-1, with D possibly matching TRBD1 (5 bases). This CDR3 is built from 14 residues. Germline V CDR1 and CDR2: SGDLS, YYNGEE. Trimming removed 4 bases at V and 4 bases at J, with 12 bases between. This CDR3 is CASSPNAGYNEQFF. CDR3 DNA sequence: TGTGCCAGCAGCCCTAATGCAGGGTACAATGAGCAGTTCTTC.

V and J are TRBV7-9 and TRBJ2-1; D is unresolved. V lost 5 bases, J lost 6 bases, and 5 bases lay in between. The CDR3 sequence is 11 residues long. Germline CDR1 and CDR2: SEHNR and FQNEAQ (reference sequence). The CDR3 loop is CASSQGNEQFF. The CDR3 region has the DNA TGTGCCAGCAGCCAAGGCAATGAGCAGTTCTTC.

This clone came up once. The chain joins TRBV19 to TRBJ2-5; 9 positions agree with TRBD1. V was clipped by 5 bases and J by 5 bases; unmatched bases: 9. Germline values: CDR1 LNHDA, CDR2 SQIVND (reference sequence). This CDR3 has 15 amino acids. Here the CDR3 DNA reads TGTGCCAGTAGTTTGAGCGGCGGACAGGGGGAGACCCAGTACTTC. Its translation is CASSLSGGQGETQYF.

The CDR3 spells CASVGRQRELFF. The CDR3 DNA follows: TGTGCCAGCGTCGGGAGGCAGAGGGAGCTGTTTTTT. The gene calls are TRBV7-9 and TRBJ2-2, with 7 bases lining up with TRBD2. The CDR3 extends over 12 amino acids. V lost 8 bases to trimming and J lost 9 bases; unmatched junction nucleotides: 6. Germline lookup yields CDR1 SEHNR and CDR2 FQNEAQ (reference sequence).

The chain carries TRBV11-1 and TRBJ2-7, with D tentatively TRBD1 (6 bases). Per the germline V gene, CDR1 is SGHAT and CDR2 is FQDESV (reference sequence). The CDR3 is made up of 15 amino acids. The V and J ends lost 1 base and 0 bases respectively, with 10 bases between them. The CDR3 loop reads CASSLEGGISYEQYF. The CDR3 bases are TGTGCCAGCAGCTTAGAAGGGGGAATCTCCTACGAGCAGTACTTC. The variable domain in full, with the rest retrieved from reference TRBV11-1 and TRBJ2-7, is EAEVAQSPRYKITEKSQAVAFWCDPISGHATLYWYRQILGQGPELLVQFQDESVVDDSQLPKDRFSAERLKGVDSTLKIQPAELGDSAMYLCASSLEGGISYEQYFGPGTRLTVT.

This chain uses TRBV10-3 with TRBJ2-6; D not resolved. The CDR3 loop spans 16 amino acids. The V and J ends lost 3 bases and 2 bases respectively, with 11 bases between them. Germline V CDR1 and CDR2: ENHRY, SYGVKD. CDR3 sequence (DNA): TGTGCCATCAGTGATAACACAGTAGCTGGGGCCAACGTCCTGACTTTC. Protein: CAISDNTVAGANVLTF.

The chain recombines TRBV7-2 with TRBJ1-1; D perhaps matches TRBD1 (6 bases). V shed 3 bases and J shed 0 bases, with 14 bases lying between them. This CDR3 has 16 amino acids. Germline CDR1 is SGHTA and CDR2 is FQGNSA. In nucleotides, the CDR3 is TGTGCCAGCAGCTTCGCGACAGGAGCCATGAACACTGAAGCTTTCTTT. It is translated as CASSFATGAMNTEAFF.

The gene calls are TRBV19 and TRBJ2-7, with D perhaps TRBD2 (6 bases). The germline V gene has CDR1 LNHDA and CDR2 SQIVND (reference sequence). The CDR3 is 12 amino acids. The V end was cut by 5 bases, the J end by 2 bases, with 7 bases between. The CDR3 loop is CASSSGAYEQYF. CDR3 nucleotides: TGTGCCAGTAGTTCGGGGGCCTACGAGCAGTACTTC.

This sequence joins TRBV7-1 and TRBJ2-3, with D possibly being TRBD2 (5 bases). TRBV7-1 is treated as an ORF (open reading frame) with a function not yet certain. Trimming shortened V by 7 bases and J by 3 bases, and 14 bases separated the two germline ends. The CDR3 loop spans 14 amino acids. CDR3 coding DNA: TGTGCCAGCACCGAGCGGTCCTATACAGATACGCAGTATTTT. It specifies CASTERSYTDTQYF.

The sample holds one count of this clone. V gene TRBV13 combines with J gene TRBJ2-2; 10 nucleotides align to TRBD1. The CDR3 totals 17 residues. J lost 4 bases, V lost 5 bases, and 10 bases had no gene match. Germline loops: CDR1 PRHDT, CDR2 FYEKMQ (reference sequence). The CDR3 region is CASSPSLGQGTTGELFF. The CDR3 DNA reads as TGTGCCAGCAGCCCCTCCCTGGGACAGGGGACCACCGGGGAGCTGTTTTTT.

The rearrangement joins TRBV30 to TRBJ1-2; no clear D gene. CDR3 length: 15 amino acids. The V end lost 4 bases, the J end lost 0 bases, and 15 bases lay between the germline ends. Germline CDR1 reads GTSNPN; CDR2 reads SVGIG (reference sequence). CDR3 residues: CAWKQASTTNYGYTF. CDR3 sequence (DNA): TGTGCCTGGAAGCAGGCCTCTACGACTAACTATGGCTACACCTTC.

CDR3 residues: CASSLAGGLTKNIQYF. CDR3 nucleotides: TGTGCCAGCAGCTTAGCCGGGGGGTTAACCAAAAACATTCAGTACTTC. This sequence joins TRBV7-8 and TRBJ2-4; TRBD2 matches 7 bases. The CDR3 consists of 16 residues. CDR1 is SGHVS, CDR2 FQNEAQ, per germline. Trimming took 0 bases from V and 2 from J; bases not matched to a gene: 4.

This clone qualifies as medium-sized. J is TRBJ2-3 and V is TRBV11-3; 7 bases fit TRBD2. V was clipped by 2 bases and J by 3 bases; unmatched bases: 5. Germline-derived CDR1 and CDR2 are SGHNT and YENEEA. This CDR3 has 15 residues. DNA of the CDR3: TGTGCCAGCAGCTTACGGGAGGCGGGAACAGATACGCAGTATTTT. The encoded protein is CASSLREAGTDTQYF.

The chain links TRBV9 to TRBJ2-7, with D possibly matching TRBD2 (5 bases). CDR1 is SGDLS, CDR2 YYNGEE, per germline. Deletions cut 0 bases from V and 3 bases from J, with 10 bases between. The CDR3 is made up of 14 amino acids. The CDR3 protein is CASSVAGRDYEQYF. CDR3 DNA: TGTGCCAGCAGCGTAGCGGGAAGGGACTACGAGCAGTACTTC.